A selection of T cell receptor beta chains follows, all from one sample in a study of blood T cell repertoires in COVID-19. Here immunoSEQ multiplex PCR was the method, and the copy in TCRdb shows in-frame clones only, minus some. The sample lists roughly 320,000 clones; around 86% were seen once. Sequencing was performed on PBMCs or T cells enriched from blood (not recorded which). These receptors were obtained from a man between 25 and 39 years old who had recovered from COVID-19. The CDR3 runs from the conserved cysteine through the conserved F or W. The D gene is left open where the match is weak. Size tells how often a clone was seen (once, few, many) or the class of an expanded clone, and some rows leave it out.

d_gene	v_gene	abundance	j_gene	CDR3aa	CDR3nt
TRBD2	TRBV4-1	.	TRBJ2-7	CASSQAGTRPYEQYF	TGCGCCAGCAGCCAGGCCGGGACTAGGCCCTACGAGCAGTACTTC
TRBD1	TRBV5-1	.	TRBJ1-2	CASSLLPGTDYGYTF	TGCGCCAGCAGCCTCCTCCCCGGGACAGACTATGGCTACACCTTC
TRBD2	TRBV24-1	.	TRBJ2-1	CATSDGTSGRAYNEQFF	TGTGCCACCAGTGACGGAACTAGCGGGCGAGCCTACAATGAGCAGTTCTTC
TRBD1	TRBV11-3	once	TRBJ2-1	CASSLGRGSNEQFF	TGTGCCAGCAGCTTAGGCAGGGGGTCTAATGAGCAGTTCTTC
TRBD1	TRBV5-1	.	TRBJ1-2	CASRYTGVTNYGYTF	TGCGCCAGCAGATATACAGGGGTCACCAACTATGGCTACACCTTC
TRBD1	TRBV2	few	TRBJ1-6	CASSTGTDNSPLHF	TGTGCCAGCAGTACCGGGACAGATAATTCACCCCTCCACTTT
.	TRBV4-2	.	TRBJ2-7	CASSLRPGLERYEQYF	TGTGCCAGCAGTCTCAGACCGGGACTCGAACGCTACGAGCAGTACTTC
.	TRBV5-6	.	TRBJ1-3	CASSFFSGNTIYF	TGTGCCAGCAGCTTCTTCTCTGGAAACACCATATATTTT
.	TRBV19	few	TRBJ1-6	CASSIQYSPLHF	TGTGCCAGTAGTATTCAGTATTCACCCCTCCACTTT
.	TRBV6-5	.	TRBJ1-3	CASSYSGAYTIYF	TGTGCCAGCAGTTACTCGGGGGCTTACACCATATATTTT
.	TRBV30	.	TRBJ1-3	CAWSVGSGNTIYF	TGTGCCTGGAGTGTCGGCTCTGGAAACACCATATATTTT
.	TRBV30	.	TRBJ1-1	CAWRVSVNTEAFF	TGTGCCTGGAGAGTTTCAGTTAACACTGAAGCTTTCTTT
.	TRBV28	.	TRBJ2-3	CASSPRGGLSTDTQYF	TGTGCCAGCAGCCCGAGGGGGGGATTAAGCACAGATACGCAGTATTTT
TRBD1	TRBV4-1	.	TRBJ1-1	CASSQARGMNTEAFF	TGCGCCAGCAGCCAAGCCAGGGGGATGAACACTGAAGCTTTCTTT
.	TRBV30	.	TRBJ2-7	CAWVGTEGPYEQYF	TGTGCCTGGGTCGGGACGGAGGGGCCCTACGAGCAGTACTTC
TRBD2	TRBV10-2	.	TRBJ2-2	CASSESGGAGTGELFF	TGCGCCAGCAGTGAGTCGGGAGGGGCCGGGACCGGGGAGCTGTTTTTT
TRBD1	TRBV11-3	.	TRBJ1-2	CASSFSGTGGADYGYTF	TGTGCCAGCAGCTTTTCCGGAACAGGGGGCGCAGACTATGGCTACACCTTC
.	TRBV18	.	TRBJ1-5	CASSFDRNSQPQHF	TGTGCCAGCTCATTCGACAGGAACAGTCAGCCCCAGCATTTT
TRBD2	TRBV28	.	TRBJ2-1	CASSHAGASGAHEQFF	TGTGCCAGCAGCCACGCCGGGGCTAGCGGGGCGCATGAGCAGTTCTTC
.	TRBV29-1	.	TRBJ2-5	CSVEDRKGRETQYF	TGCAGCGTTGAAGATCGAAAAGGGAGAGAGACCCAGTACTTC
.	TRBV7-9	.	TRBJ1-1	CASSAPRGSDTEAFF	TGTGCCAGCAGCGCCCCAAGGGGGTCGGACACTGAAGCTTTCTTT
TRBD2	TRBV4-1	.	TRBJ2-1	CASSQEGQASGGAMDEQFF	TGCGCCAGCAGCCAAGAGGGACAGGCTAGCGGGGGGGCGATGGATGAGCAGTTCTTC
.	TRBV12-3/TRBV12-4	once	TRBJ2-7	CASSLSGFYEQYF	TGTGCCAGCAGTTTGTCAGGCTTCTACGAGCAGTACTTC
.	TRBV19	.	TRBJ1-6	CASAVGGGKSPLHF	TGTGCCAGTGCCGTGGGGGGAGGCAAATCACCCCTCCACTTT
TRBD1	TRBV5-1	.	TRBJ2-7	CASSLTGSSYEQYF	TGCGCCAGCAGCCTGACAGGGTCCTCCTACGAGCAGTACTTC
.	TRBV5-1	few	TRBJ2-7	CASSMAAKSYEQYF	TGCGCCAGCAGTATGGCGGCGAAATCCTACGAGCAGTACTTC
TRBD1	TRBV6-1	.	TRBJ2-2	CASSDSRQGITGELFF	TGTGCCAGCAGTGATTCTCGACAGGGAATCACCGGGGAGCTGTTTTTT
TRBD1	TRBV7-8	.	TRBJ1-1	CASSFFPGGVEGAFF	TGTGCCAGCAGCTTTTTTCCAGGGGGCGTTGAGGGAGCTTTCTTT
TRBD2	TRBV11-2	.	TRBJ2-3	CASSLDPGGWTDTQYF	TGTGCCAGCAGCTTAGACCCGGGGGGGTGGACAGATACGCAGTATTTT
.	TRBV6-5	.	TRBJ1-4	CASSLQATNEKLFF	TGTGCCAGCAGTTTACAGGCCACTAATGAAAAACTGTTTTTT
.	TRBV24-1	.	TRBJ2-7	CATSDPQGHEQYF	TGTGCCACCAGTGACCCACAGGGCCACGAGCAGTACTTC
.	TRBV10-1	.	TRBJ1-3	CASSEGSSGNTIYF	TGCGCCAGCAGTGAAGGGAGCTCTGGAAACACCATATATTTT
TRBD2	TRBV3-1/TRBV3-2	.	TRBJ2-7	CASSRTSGGHRYEQYF	TGTGCCAGCAGCCGAACGAGCGGGGGCCACCGCTACGAGCAGTACTTC
.	TRBV5-6	.	TRBJ2-7	CASSLEGRAYEQYF	TGTGCCAGCAGCTTGGAGGGCAGGGCCTACGAGCAGTACTTC
TRBD1	TRBV6-5	.	TRBJ2-2	CASRGTGGNTGELFF	TGTGCCAGCAGGGGGACAGGGGGAAACACCGGGGAGCTGTTTTTT
.	TRBV28	.	TRBJ1-4	CASSDPRATNEKLFF	TGTGCCAGCAGTGACCCCAGGGCAACTAATGAAAAACTGTTTTTT
.	TRBV28	.	TRBJ1-2	CASNQAGPTNYGYTF	TGTGCCAGCAATCAGGCAGGGCCCACTAACTATGGCTACACCTTC
TRBD1	TRBV29-1	.	TRBJ2-1	CSAGTGGYNEQFF	TGCAGCGCTGGGACAGGGGGCTACAATGAGCAGTTCTTC
TRBD2	TRBV4-1	.	TRBJ2-3	CASSHITGRAWDTDTQYF	TGCGCCAGCAGCCATATTACCGGGAGGGCATGGGACACAGATACGCAGTATTTT
TRBD1	TRBV5-1	.	TRBJ1-4	CASSWVHTGTGVTTNEKLFF	TGCGCCAGCAGCTGGGTGCATACTGGGACAGGGGTAACGACTAATGAAAAACTGTTTTTT
TRBD2	TRBV5-1	.	TRBJ2-3	CASSPGTSGDFTDTQYF	TGCGCCAGCAGCCCGGGAACTAGCGGGGACTTTACAGATACGCAGTATTTT
TRBD1	TRBV27	.	TRBJ1-5	CASSSSGTGNQPQHF	TGTGCCAGCAGTTCGTCCGGGACAGGGAATCAGCCCCAGCATTTT
TRBD2	TRBV5-1	.	TRBJ2-7	CASNGGMREGPYEQYF	TGCGCCAGCAACGGGGGAATGCGGGAGGGACCCTACGAGCAGTACTTC